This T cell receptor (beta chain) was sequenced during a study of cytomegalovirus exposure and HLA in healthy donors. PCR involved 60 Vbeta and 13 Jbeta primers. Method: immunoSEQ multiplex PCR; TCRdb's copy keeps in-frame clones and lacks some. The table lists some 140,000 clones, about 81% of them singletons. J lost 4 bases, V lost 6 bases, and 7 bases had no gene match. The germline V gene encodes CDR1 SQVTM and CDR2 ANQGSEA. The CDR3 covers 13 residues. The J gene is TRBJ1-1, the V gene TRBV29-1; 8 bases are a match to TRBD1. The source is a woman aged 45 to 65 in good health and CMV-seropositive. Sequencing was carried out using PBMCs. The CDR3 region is CSVGQGIGTEAFF. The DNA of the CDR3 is TGCAGCGTCGGACAGGGCATCGGCACTGAAGCTTTCTTT.